One sample yielded the 21 T cell receptor beta chains listed below, sequenced in a study of T cells after yellow fever vaccination. Each CDR3 protein is one row after TCRdb ran MiXCR on the 5' RACE reads. This sample yields some 500,000 distinct CDR3 sequences, of which 13% are seen a single time; about 14% belongs to the top ten. The sample consisted of PBMCs, taken on the day of the yellow fever booster vaccination. The receptors were sampled from a man between 25 and 39 years old who received the YFV17D yellow fever vaccine.

This clonotype was picked up many times. V gene TRBV7-2 combines with J gene TRBJ2-3, with TRBD2 as a possible D gene (6 bases). The germline V and J ends were trimmed by 5 bases and 3 bases, with 9 bases remaining between them. The germline gives CDR1 SGHTA, CDR2 FQGNSA. This CDR3 has 13 amino acids. The DNA for the CDR3 is TGTGCCAGCAGCCAAGGACTAACAGATACGCAGTATTTT. It codes for CASSQGLTDTQYF.

The rearrangement joins TRBV24-1 to TRBJ2-2; unclear D gene. Trimming removed 5 bases at V and 4 bases at J, with 7 bases between. The germline V gene has CDR1 KGHDR and CDR2 SFDVKD. The CDR3 covers 13 residues. The CDR3 bases are TGTGCCACCAGTGCACATCCCACCGGGGAGCTGTTTTTT. This encodes CATSAHPTGELFF.

This clonotype was seen only a few times. V and J are TRBV18 and TRBJ2-1, with 8 bases aligning to TRBD1. From germline, CDR1 is KGHSH and CDR2 LQKENI. The CDR3 length is 15 residues. Unmatched junction bases numbered 5, after V lost 0 bases and J lost 7 bases. In DNA form, the CDR3 reads TGTGCCAGCTCACCACCAGCGACAGGGGTGAATGAGCAGTTCTTC. Translating it yields CASSPPATGVNEQFF.

The chain is built from TRBV11-1 and TRBJ2-6; D is undetermined. Germline V lookup: CDR1 SGHAT, CDR2 FQDESV (reference sequence). V lost 7 bases, J lost 1 base, and 20 bases lay in between. CDR3 length: 18 residues. CDR3 amino acids: CASNPLGFLRSGANVLTF. CDR3 DNA sequence: TGTGCCAGCAACCCCCTCGGGTTTCTTCGATCTGGGGCCAACGTCCTGACTTTC.

The rearrangement uses TRBV11-3 and TRBJ2-2; D gene ambiguous. V was pared by 3 bases and J by 2 bases, with 13 bases between. Per the germline V gene, CDR1 is SGHNT and CDR2 is YENEEA. The CDR3 runs to 16 residues. CDR3 coding DNA: TGTGCCAGCAGCTTGGAAGGAGACCGAAACACCGGGGAGCTGTTTTTT. This sequence encodes CASSLEGDRNTGELFF.

The rearrangement uses TRBV7-8 and TRBJ2-1; the D is unclear. Trimming removed 7 bases from V and 3 bases from J, with 19 bases in between. Germline CDR1 and CDR2: SGHVS and FQNEAQ. The CDR3 spans 16 residues. CDR3 coding DNA: TGTGCCAGCACCCCCGGCTTAAAATATCTCTACAATGAGCAGTTCTTC. It yields the protein CASTPGLKYLYNEQFF.

This clonotype has ten or more counts. This chain links TRBV12-3 or TRBV12-4 with TRBJ2-7, with D unresolved. With 6 bases removed from V and 2 bases from J, the gap between germline ends came to 8 bases. The CDR3 consists of 12 residues. DNA of the CDR3: TGTGCCAGCAGCTCCCTTACCTACGAGCAGTACTTC. This codes for CASSSLTYEQYF.

This clonotype has a handful of counts. The V gene is TRBV11-2, the J gene TRBJ2-2; 7 bases align to TRBD1. Germline V gene sequence: CDR1 SGHAT, CDR2 FQNNGV. The CDR3 loop spans 18 amino acids. The V segment lost 4 bases and the J segment 0 bases; nucleotides outside the gene matches: 11. The CDR3 region has the DNA TGTGCCAGCAGCTCCTACTTGACAGGGCCGGCGAACACCGGGGAGCTGTTTTTT. As protein: CASSSYLTGPANTGELFF.

Only a few counts were recorded for this clonotype. The rearrangement uses TRBV9 and TRBJ1-6, with D possibly being TRBD1 (6 bases). The CDR3 runs 16 residues. V dropped 5 bases and J dropped 7 bases, with 19 bases sitting between them. CDR1 is SGDLS and CDR2 is YYNGEE in the germline V gene. This chain's CDR3 is CASRFDTGMENSPLHF. CDR3 DNA: TGTGCCAGCAGGTTCGACACAGGGATGGAGAATTCACCCCTCCACTTT.

V is TRBV11-1 and J is TRBJ2-1; TRBD2 might be the D (6 bases). Germline CDR1 is SGHAT and CDR2 is FQDESV (reference sequence). This CDR3 comprises 17 residues. Trimming shortened V by 1 base and J by 5 bases, and 18 bases separated the two germline ends. The chain's CDR3 is CASSLVSAGLRDNEQFF. The CDR3 nucleotides read TGTGCCAGCAGCTTAGTTTCTGCGGGATTAAGGGACAATGAGCAGTTCTTC.

V usage is TRBV20-1 and J usage is TRBJ2-3; possible D gene TRBD2, 7 bases. This CDR3 region has 15 residues. CDR1 is DFQATT and CDR2 is SNEGSKA in the germline V gene (reference sequence). V shed 5 bases and J shed 2 bases, with 17 bases lying between them. CDR3 residues: CSAPYRAGVTDTQYF. The CDR3, as DNA: TGCAGTGCTCCCTACAGGGCGGGAGTCACAGATACGCAGTATTTT.

This clonotype showed up just a few times. The chain joins TRBV13 to TRBJ1-5, with D maybe TRBD1 (5 bases). V lost 5 bases, J lost 2 bases, and 10 bases lay in between. The CDR3 consists of 14 residues. Germline assignment: CDR1 PRHDT and CDR2 FYEKMQ (reference sequence). The CDR3 here is CASSRGLRNQPQHF. Written as DNA, the CDR3 is TGTGCCAGCAGCCGGGGGTTGCGCAATCAGCCCCAGCATTTT.

This clonotype was observed a few times. This chain connects TRBV6-6 to TRBJ1-1; 7 nucleotides match TRBD1. CDR1 is MNHNY and CDR2 is SVGAGI in the germline V gene (reference sequence). The V segment lost 6 bases and the J segment 5 bases; nucleotides outside the gene matches: 6. This CDR3 is built from 13 residues. In DNA, the CDR3 is TGTGCCAGCAGAGGACAGGAGTTAACTGAAGCTTTCTTT. Translating it yields CASRGQELTEAFF.

V gene TRBV20-1 combines with J gene TRBJ2-2, with TRBD2 matching 11 bases. The J segment lost 6 bases and the V segment lost 0 bases, leaving 9 bases of the junction unmatched. Germline V gene lookup returns CDR1 DFQATT and CDR2 SNEGSKA (reference sequence). The CDR3 runs to 17 residues. The CDR3 loop reads CSARDALAGGGAGELFF. CDR3 bases: TGCAGTGCTAGAGATGCCCTAGCGGGAGGAGGGGCCGGGGAGCTGTTTTTT.

This clonotype was detected a few times. The V and J genes are TRBV20-1 and TRBJ1-1; D gene ambiguous. Germline CDR1 is DFQATT and CDR2 is SNEGSKA (reference sequence). Trimming left V 5 bases short and J 1 base short, with 11 bases between. CDR3 length: 13 residues. For the CDR3, the DNA is TGCAGTGCTCCCTTCAGCTGGAACACTGAAGCTTTCTTT. This codes for CSAPFSWNTEAFF.

The V gene is TRBV4-3, the J gene TRBJ1-4, with TRBD1 matching over 9 bases. Unmatched junction bases numbered 4, after V lost 0 bases and J lost 8 bases. CDR1 is LGHNA and CDR2 is YSLEER in the germline V gene. The CDR3 is 15 residues long. The CDR3 sequence: CASSQDHRGPEKLFF. CDR3 DNA sequence: TGCGCCAGCAGCCAAGATCACAGGGGGCCCGAAAAACTGTTTTTT.

The J gene is TRBJ2-2, the V gene TRBV19; D is unclear. Germline CDR1 and CDR2: LNHDA and SQIVND (reference sequence). The CDR3 is 13 amino acids. Trimming cost V 4 bases and J 2 bases, with 5 bases left between them. CDR3 sequence reads: CASSTANTGELFF. The DNA of the CDR3 is TGTGCCAGTAGTACCGCTAACACCGGGGAGCTGTTTTTT. Complete variable domain (other parts from reference TRBV19 and TRBJ2-2): DGGITQSPKYLFRKEGQNVTLSCEQNLNHDAMYWYRQDPGQGLRLIYYSQIVNDFQKGDIAEGYSVSREKKESFPLTVTSAQKNPTAFYLCASSTANTGELFFGEGSRLTVL.

The chain joins TRBV29-1 to TRBJ1-2; 9 positions agree with TRBD1. The CDR3 is 15 residues long. Germline V gene lookup returns CDR1 SQVTM and CDR2 ANQGSEA. The J segment lost 4 bases and the V segment lost 0 bases, leaving 6 bases of the junction unmatched. In nucleotides, the CDR3 is TGCAGCGTTGAAGATCGGTTGGGACAGGGCTATGGCTACACCTTC. Its protein product is CSVEDRLGQGYGYTF.

The chain recombines TRBV11-2 with TRBJ2-2; tentatively, D is TRBD2 (6 bases). Trimming left V 6 bases short and J 2 bases short, with 25 bases between. This CDR3 spans 19 amino acids. Germline V gives CDR1 SGHAT, CDR2 FQNNGV. The CDR3 is CASSHQRVWRGKNTGELFF. The CDR3 DNA sequence: TGTGCCAGCAGTCACCAGCGAGTTTGGCGGGGTAAAAACACCGGGGAGCTGTTTTTT.

This clonotype occurred a few times. The rearrangement joins TRBV7-2 to TRBJ1-5; the match to TRBD1 covers 7 bases. CDR3 length: 13 residues. Germline CDR1 reads SGHTA; CDR2 reads FQGNSA. Trimming removed 7 bases from V and 6 bases from J; junction bases left unmatched: 6. CDR3 region: CASTEGAGQPQHF. The CDR3 nucleotides are TGTGCCAGCACGGAGGGGGCTGGTCAGCCCCAGCATTTT.

The genes are TRBV5-1 and TRBJ2-5; D is undetermined. Trimming cost V 0 bases and J 0 bases, with 3 bases left between them. The germline CDR1 and CDR2 sequences are SGHRS and YFSETQ. The CDR3 sequence is 13 residues long. Written as DNA, the CDR3 is TGCGCCAGCAGCTTGGTTCACCAAGAGACCCAGTACTTC. Its protein product is CASSLVHQETQYF.